The 20 T cell receptor beta chains given below trace back to one sample, sequenced in a study of blood T cell repertoires in COVID-19. Profiling relied on immunoSEQ multiplex PCR, and the TCRdb table lists in-frame clones only, not all of them. The sample comprises about 380,000 clones, about 90% of which are singletons, and approximately 3% rests with the top ten. Sequenced material: PBMCs or T cells enriched from blood (not recorded which). The origin of the receptors is a woman in her 30s who had recovered from COVID-19.

J is TRBJ2-1 and V is TRBV11-2, with D maybe TRBD1 (5 bases). CDR1 and CDR2 from the germline V gene are SGHAT and FQNNGV. The V end lost 1 base, the J end lost 7 bases, and 14 bases lay between the germline ends. CDR3 size: 15 residues. The CDR3, as DNA: TGTGCCAGCAGCTTAGGGGGTCAGGGTTGGAATGAGCAGTTCTTC. It is translated as CASSLGGQGWNEQFF.

The gene calls are TRBV5-1 and TRBJ2-3; 9 bases fit TRBD1. The CDR3 spans 15 residues. V shed 2 bases and J 1 base; nucleotides not matched to a gene: 2. Germline V gives CDR1 SGHRS, CDR2 YFSETQ. The CDR3 loop is CASSLQGARTDTQYF. CDR3 sequence (DNA): TGCGCCAGCAGCTTACAGGGGGCCCGCACAGATACGCAGTATTTT. The full variable domain, in which reference TRBV5-1 and TRBJ2-3 provide the parts outside the CDR3, is KAGVTQTPRYLIKTRGQQVTLSCSPISGHRSVSWYQQTPGQGLQFLFEYFSETQRNKGNFPGRFSGRQFSNSRSEMNVSTLELGDSALYLCASSLQGARTDTQYFGPGTRLTVL.

The J gene is TRBJ2-1, the V gene TRBV18; D is possibly TRBD1 (6 bases). CDR1 and CDR2 (germline): KGHSH, LQKENI. This CDR3 is 14 amino acids long. Trimming cost V 3 bases and J 10 bases, with 16 bases left between them. CDR3 residues: CASSPGIQGTEQFF. CDR3 nucleotide sequence: TGTGCCAGCTCACCGGGGATACAGGGAACAGAGCAGTTCTTC.

V and J are TRBV5-5 and TRBJ2-7; D is unresolved. Trimming cost V 0 bases and J 9 bases, with 10 bases left between them. CDR1 and CDR2 (germline): SGHKS, YYEKEE (reference sequence). The CDR3 is 12 residues long. The CDR3 here is CASSLVVARQYF. In DNA, the CDR3 is TGTGCCAGCAGCTTGGTGGTTGCGCGGCAGTACTTC.

The CDR3, as DNA: TGCAGCGCCGCGGAGGGGGGGCGAGAGACCCAGTACTTC. Its protein is CSAAEGGRETQYF. The rearrangement links TRBV29-1 to TRBJ2-5; D is possibly TRBD2 (7 bases). CDR1 SQVTM and CDR2 ANQGSEA come from the germline V gene. V was pared by 7 bases and J by 4 bases, with 16 bases between. This CDR3 has 13 amino acids.

The genes are TRBV3-1 (or the pseudogene TRBV3-2) and TRBJ2-1; 8 bases fit TRBD2. The CDR3 consists of 15 residues. The junction had 7 bases not matched to a gene; V was cut back by 3 bases and J by 6 bases. CDR1 and CDR2 from the germline V gene are LGHDT and YNNKEL (reference sequence). In nucleotides, the CDR3 is TGTGCCAGCAGCCATCCTCGGGGGGGCATCAATGAGCAGTTCTTC. This sequence encodes CASSHPRGGINEQFF.

The V gene is TRBV5-6, the J gene TRBJ2-1, with TRBD2 identical over 12 bases. There are 15 residues in the CDR3. Germline V gene data show CDR1 as SGHDT and CDR2 as YYEEEE. V gave up 1 base and J gave up 4 bases; unmatched junction bases: 0. The CDR3 nucleotides read TGTGCCAGCAGCTTGACTAGCGGGAGGTACAATGAGCAGTTCTTC. Translation gives CASSLTSGRYNEQFF.

V gene TRBV6-5 combines with J gene TRBJ2-7; TRBD1 agrees at 11 bases. From germline, CDR1 is MNHEY and CDR2 SVGAGI. This CDR3 has 14 residues. Germline trimming cut 6 bases from V and 4 bases from J; bases unmatched to any gene: 5. This CDR3 reads CASSPDRGLYEQYF. The CDR3 coding sequence is TGTGCCAGCAGCCCGGACAGGGGGCTTTACGAGCAGTACTTC.

This sequence joins TRBV11-2 and TRBJ2-7; the D is unclear. Germline CDR1 reads SGHAT; CDR2 reads FQNNGV. The CDR3 extends over 12 amino acids. V lost 4 bases and J 0 bases, leaving 4 bases between the germline ends. The CDR3 coding sequence is TGTGCCAGCAGCTCGAGCTCCTACGAGCAGTACTTC. Its protein product is CASSSSSYEQYF.

Concerning this clone itself: The same CDR3 can be traced to other DNA sequences in this sample. V usage is TRBV5-1 and J usage is TRBJ2-3; TRBD1 aligns across 8 bases. CDR3 size: 14 residues. J was trimmed by 2 bases and V by 3 bases; bases with no gene match: 2. Germline CDR1 is SGHRS and CDR2 is YFSETQ. The CDR3 reads CASSSGGPTDTQYF. The DNA of the CDR3 is TGCGCCAGCAGCTCAGGGGGCCCCACAGATACGCAGTATTTT.

The sample holds a few counts of this clone. The rearrangement links TRBV27 to TRBJ2-1, with 10 bases aligning to TRBD1. Germline CDR1 is MNHEY and CDR2 is SMNVEV (reference sequence). This CDR3 has 15 residues. V shed 6 bases, J shed 9 bases, and the junction held 11 bases outside the gene matches. DNA for the CDR3: TGTGCCAGCAGCCCCGGACAGGGGGACTTCCTTGAGCAGTTCTTC. Protein: CASSPGQGDFLEQFF.

The chain combines TRBV2 with TRBJ2-7, with 9 bases matching TRBD1. This CDR3 contains 15 residues. Germline CDR1 is SNHLY and CDR2 is FYNNEI. After removal of 9 bases from V and 6 bases from J, the junction contained 15 bases not matched to a gene. CDR3 loop: CASCLTGTGTREQYF. In DNA form, the CDR3 reads TGTGCCAGTTGCTTAACCGGGACAGGGACCCGCGAGCAGTACTTC.

This sequence joins TRBV7-2 and TRBJ1-6; D is ambiguous. V was shortened by 3 bases and J by 0 bases, with 6 bases between the two germline ends. Germline V lookup: CDR1 SGHTA, CDR2 FQGNSA. CDR3 length equals 15 residues. CDR3 region: CASSLRSSYNSPLHF. CDR3 nucleotides: TGTGCCAGCAGCTTGAGGAGCTCCTATAATTCACCCCTCCACTTT.

This chain uses TRBV7-2 with TRBJ1-2, with D possibly TRBD1 on 6 matching bases. The V gene lost 1 base and the J gene lost 5 bases, with 14 bases spanning the gap. The germline V gene encodes CDR1 SGHTA and CDR2 FQGNSA. The CDR3 runs 15 residues. This CDR3 reads CASSLDGGAMYGYTF. The CDR3 region has the DNA TGTGCCAGCAGCTTAGATGGGGGGGCTATGTATGGCTACACCTTC.

The V gene is TRBV3-1 (or the pseudogene TRBV3-2), the J gene TRBJ1-2; D not certain. CDR1 is LGHDT and CDR2 is YNNKEL in the germline V gene (reference sequence). The CDR3 is made up of 15 amino acids. The ends were cut back, 0 bases at V and 5 bases at J, with 13 bases in the middle. CDR3 nucleotide sequence: TGTGCCAGCAGCCAAGACTCTTTCGGGAGATATGGCTACACCTTC. Translation: CASSQDSFGRYGYTF.

The V gene is TRBV24-1, the J gene TRBJ2-1; D may be TRBD1 (6 bases). The germline gives CDR1 KGHDR, CDR2 SFDVKD. CDR3 length: 14 residues. V was cut by 4 bases and J by 5 bases, with 11 bases left in between. In DNA form, the CDR3 reads TGTGCCACCAGTGACACGGACAGAGACAATGAGCAGTTCTTC. It codes for CATSDTDRDNEQFF.

V is TRBV20-1 and J is TRBJ1-3, with D hard to call. Germline-derived CDR1 and CDR2 are DFQATT and SNEGSKA (reference sequence). This CDR3 has 14 residues. V lost 3 bases and J lost 0, with 9 bases in between. The CDR3 loop is CSASSYYSGNTIYF. CDR3 nucleotides: TGCAGTGCTAGTTCGTATTACTCTGGAAACACCATATATTTT.

The V gene is TRBV9, the J gene TRBJ2-3; D not certain. Looked up from germline, CDR1 is SGDLS and CDR2 is YYNGEE. The ends were cut back, 4 bases at V and 4 bases at J, with 13 bases in the middle. The CDR3 consists of 14 residues. The CDR3 is CASSYVSEADTQYF. The DNA for the CDR3 is TGTGCCAGCAGCTATGTCAGCGAAGCAGATACGCAGTATTTT.

This rearrangement joins TRBV28 to TRBJ2-1, with 7 nucleotides matching TRBD2. Germline values: CDR1 MDHEN, CDR2 SYDVKM. The CDR3 has 15 amino acids. Unmatched junction bases numbered 10, after V lost 3 bases and J lost 8 bases. CDR3 in amino acids: CASSLTRGRGDEQFF. CDR3 coding DNA: TGTGCCAGCAGTTTGACTCGCGGGAGAGGAGATGAGCAGTTCTTC.

This chain connects TRBV10-3 to TRBJ2-7, with no clear D. V was shortened by 7 bases and J by 0 bases, with 16 bases between the two germline ends. Germline values: CDR1 ENHRY, CDR2 SYGVKD. There are 15 residues in the CDR3. CDR3 protein: CAITPTGQSSYEQYF. CDR3 coding DNA: TGTGCCATCACCCCCACGGGTCAGAGCTCCTACGAGCAGTACTTC.